This TCR beta chain was obtained from a study of cytomegalovirus exposure and HLA in healthy donors. V lost 5 bases, J lost 1 base, and 1 base stayed unmatched. The CDR3 has 13 amino acids. Germline V gives CDR1 SEHNR, CDR2 FQNEAQ (reference sequence). Study conclusions and caveats: TCR beta chains numbering some 160 were designated cytomegalovirus-associated. Further analysis, carried out later, found HLA-associated TCR beta chains more clonally expanded than equally common other chains. Among donors in an Asian-associated ancestry cluster, a later analysis reportedly found fewer N-insertions than the roughly 670-donor mean.

Points on this clone: Its antigen is unidentified.

PCR primers comprised 60 Vbeta and 13 Jbeta primers. Clones were sequenced by immunoSEQ multiplex PCR, and TCRdb holds only the in-frame ones, with some missing. The sample records a few hundred thousand clones, 60% to 85% being singletons. The chain joins TRBV7-9 to TRBJ2-5, with 7 bases that match TRBD1. Sample: PBMCs. This receptor was obtained from a man aged 35-49 years in good health and CMV-seronegative. This CDR3 reads CASSRDSQETQYF. In nucleotides, the CDR3 is TGTGCCAGCAGCCGGGACAGCCAAGAGACCCAGTACTTC.